This T cell receptor beta chain was captured by sequencing in a study of cytomegalovirus exposure and HLA in healthy donors (dated by TCRdb to 2016 to 2017). With respect to the entire study: In an earlier analysis of 587 of the donors, roughly 300 Gb of sequence data and roughly 100 million unique TCR beta sequences from some 170 million T cells were reported. An early release that covered several hundred HLA-typed donors contained about 290 gigabases of sequencing data and some 87 million unique TCR sequences. Of the 350 to 450 genotyped donors, about 80% fell in the genetic ancestry cluster associated with self-reported Caucasian donors. The study was designed to test whether signatures of past pathogen exposure could be identified by cataloging public T cell receptors. The study profiled the T cell repertoires of 550 to 700 subjects by immunosequencing and related them to cytomegalovirus serostatus. A separate validation cohort of roughly 130 different subjects was used in addition to the roughly 700-subject first cohort. High-throughput TCR immunosequencing, statistical association of individual TCRs with disease status, and machine learning were combined to predict cytomegalovirus infection status. A later analysis re-examined previously published TCR beta repertoires from more than 650 donors and added high-resolution HLA genotyping to investigate patterns of TCR occurrence. Rather than using new phenotypic data, the later analysis identified candidate immune exposures from TCR beta sequences and from how often those sequences occurred across donors. To decide whether each TCR beta V gene segment behaved as functional or pseudogenic, an earlier analysis of some 600 of the donors relied on high-throughput TCR beta sequencing. Alongside the repertoire data, information on donor age, sex, ethnicity and CMV serostatus was compiled. A later genetic analysis used genome-wide SNP genotypes for about 65% of the 666 donors, treating that subset as a discovery cohort. Every discovery cohort repertoire had been produced on one sequencing platform. HLA typing included class I and class II loci at four-digit resolution. The number of typed donors differed by locus: about 629-640 for A, B, C, DRB1 and DQB1; approximately 520 for DQA1; fewer than 610 for DPA1; and around 490 for DPB1. Because of strong linkage in the cohort, 4 to 6 DR-DQ haplotypes were treated as single units for association and clustering. Among around 400 genotyped donors of the cohort, an average of 235,054 unique TCR beta nucleotide sequences were sequenced per donor, roughly a sixth of them non-productive. Study-wide conclusions, independent of this receptor: Correlated functional status among segregating V segments might reflect linkage disequilibrium, but an unknown experimental factor could not be ruled out. Because counts were too low, 15 to 20 rarely observed V segments, including chromosome 9 orphons, were excluded from the earlier analysis of under 650 of the donors. The study listed 164 TCR beta chains as associated with cytomegalovirus. Sequencing depth was assumed to be roughly uniform across donors in the presence/absence analyses, though that assumption may not hold. Some IMGT-functional V segments, including TRBV6-2 and TRBV6-3, could not be distinguished by the 87-base-pair reads and were therefore excluded. A cluster of highly shared sequence variants was judged likely to be a technical artifact of the sequencing pipeline. Immune exposure information for the cohort was limited to CMV serostatus. According to a later analysis, most CMV-associated TCR beta chains appeared to be HLA-restricted, and the HLA associations seemed to be driven largely by CMV exposure. The classifier was reported to diagnose cytomegalovirus status with high specificity and sensitivity in both the original and validation cohorts. Assigning TCR associations to individual alleles was difficult when HLA alleles, especially DR and DQ, strongly co-occurred. An association between a missense DCLRE1C variant and V-gene and J-gene trimming of TCR beta chains was found in a later genetic analysis and replicated in an independent cohort. Most TCR sequences were seen in very few donors, while some public TCRs were found in many individuals. At a false discovery rate of 0.05, a later analysis linked under 20,000 TCR beta sequences to specific HLA alleles. Because HLA typing was missing for some donors at each locus, association tests included only the typed subset. In a later analysis, the rate of TCR association differed among HLA loci, with DRB1 alleles having the most associated TCRs and HLA-C alleles having the fewest. A further reported finding was that TCR beta sequences accurately predicted the HLA-A and HLA-B alleles for most subjects in the first cohort. Compared with equally common non-associated chains, HLA-associated TCR beta chains in a later analysis were more clonally expanded and had lower generation probabilities. According to the authors, the approach could potentially be generalized to other disease states and immunological phenotypes. In a later genetic analysis, fewer N-insertions in productive TCRs were reported among donors in an Asian-associated ancestry cluster than the roughly 710-donor mean. The cohort was sequenced for TCR beta chains only, and without alpha or paired-chain data the features that could be detected were limited. An earlier analysis of approximately 590 of the donors showed that most TCR beta V segments appeared in productive rearrangements either about 87% or about 30% of the time, which broadly matched IMGT annotations. According to a later analysis, parvovirus B19, influenza, CMV and Epstein-Barr virus appeared linked to several top co-occurrence clusters. In vitro tests confirmed that a few of the cytomegalovirus-associated TCR beta chains recognize cytomegalovirus antigens.

Of note for this clone: The specificity of this receptor is unknown. Nothing much larger sits one base from this clone, and base qualities are not available.

Counted from cysteine to phenylalanine, this CDR3 has 14 amino acids. CDR3 DNA only is kept here, 42 bases in frame from base 1. V and J are truncated by 3 bases and 0 bases respectively, leaving an intervening sequence of 8 bases. CDR1 and CDR2 were assigned from the germline V gene as KGHSH and LQKENI. In total, 630 or so healthy bone marrow donors made up the cohort. Cohort members were all nominally healthy when sampled, although unrecorded immune exposures were likely present. The donor was CMV seropositive and belonged to the group of around 300 seropositive cohort members. A peripheral blood sample was collected from each donor, and TCR beta sequencing was performed on peripheral blood mononuclear cells. The Qiagen DNeasy Blood Extraction Kit was used to extract genomic DNA from the blood cell samples. The library was made by the immunoSEQ multiplex PCR assay. A mixture of 60 forward primers for TCR Vbeta segments and 13 reverse primers for TCR Jbeta segments was used in the multiplex PCR. The CDR3 region of rearranged TCR beta genes was amplified from genomic DNA by a multiplex PCR assay. The Illumina HiSeq System was used to sequence the amplified TCR beta libraries as 87-base-pair reads. The study's processing was this. A later analysis tallied 70 million to 100 million unique TCR beta chains across the roughly 610 repertoires, and approximately 12 million of those chains were shared by two or more donors. Raw reads were error-corrected and collapsed into unique sequences with a nearest-neighbor algorithm that merged closely related sequences to remove PCR and sequencing errors. To assign V, D and J gene segments, CDR3 sequences were aligned to IMGT reference sequences. For a sequence to be retained, at least a six-nucleotide match to both a V gene segment and a J gene segment was required. A rearrangement was called productive if the CDR3 had no stop codons and remained in frame with V and J, and every other rearrangement was called non-productive. CDR3 was defined by IMGT convention, running from the second conserved V-encoded cysteine to the conserved J-encoded phenylalanine. The earlier analysis of a few hundred of the donors excluded sequences that lacked an unambiguous match to a single V gene segment. In an earlier analysis of approximately 610 of the donors, V segments were called functional above 56.7% productive rearrangements and were called segregating when the between-donor standard deviation exceeded 5%. To diagnose cytomegalovirus status from the catalog of TCR beta chain sequences, a statistical classification framework was built. V and J gene assignment, in a later analysis, came from comparing TCR nucleotide sequences with IMGT/GENE-DB human TR gene sequences. A later analysis assigned CDR3 sequences and most-parsimonious VDJ recombination scenarios with the TCRdist pipeline. A later analysis defined each TCR beta chain by its CDR3 amino acid sequence plus V-gene family, and excluded reads lacking a unique V-gene family. A later analysis removed 592 highly shared, low-generation-probability nucleotide sequences to deal with suspected cross-contamination and a sequencing artifact. A later analysis calculated a clonal expansion index for each public chain from normalized within-repertoire ranks of inferred template counts. In a later analysis, generation probabilities were computed using a VDJ recombination model fitted to out-of-frame rearrangements, and the results were checked against IGoR. In a later analysis, hypergeometric tests were used to score TCR-TCR, TCR-HLA and TCR-CMV co-occurrence, with a repertoire-size bias correction applied to TCR pairs. In a later analysis, false discovery rates were estimated by permuting HLA or CMV assignments 20 times. In a later analysis, co-occurring TCRs were grouped with DBSCAN, and TCRdist sequence similarity was added when clustering was performed within HLA-allele-positive subsets. For co-occurrence clustering, repertoires with fewer than 30,000 or more than 120,000 public chains were excluded, along with 5 or 6 repertoires with anomalous nucleotide sharing. TCRdb limited this immuneACCESS table to in-frame rearrangements with V and J called. A share of clones is missing; checked studies link under half to unresolved V genes, and the rest is unexplained. D and trimming were read from the DNA, whereas the V and J calls and clone size are those reported in that table. This sample comprises fewer than 200,000 clones, around 78% of them detected only once. The ten largest account for 13% to 15% of the sample.

The sequence joins TRBV18 to TRBJ1-2; there is no confident call for the D gene. The sequence derives from a woman aged 25 to 39 in good health and CMV-seropositive. Specimen: PBMCs. The bases are TGTGCCAGCTCACCTACAGAATCTAACTATGGCTACACCTTC. It translates to CASSPTESNYGYTF.